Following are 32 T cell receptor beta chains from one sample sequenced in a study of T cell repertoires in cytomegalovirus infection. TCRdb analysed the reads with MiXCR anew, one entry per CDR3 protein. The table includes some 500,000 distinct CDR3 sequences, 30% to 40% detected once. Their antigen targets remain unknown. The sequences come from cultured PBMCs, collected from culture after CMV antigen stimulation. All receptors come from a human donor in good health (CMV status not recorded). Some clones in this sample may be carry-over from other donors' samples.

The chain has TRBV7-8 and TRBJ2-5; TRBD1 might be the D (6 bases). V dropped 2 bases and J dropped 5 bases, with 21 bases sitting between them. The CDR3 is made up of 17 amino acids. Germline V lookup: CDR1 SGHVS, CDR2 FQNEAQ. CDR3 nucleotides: TGTGCCAGCAGCTTAAGGGCCTCTTTGGACAGCGGCGAGACCCAGTACTTC. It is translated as CASSLRASLDSGETQYF.

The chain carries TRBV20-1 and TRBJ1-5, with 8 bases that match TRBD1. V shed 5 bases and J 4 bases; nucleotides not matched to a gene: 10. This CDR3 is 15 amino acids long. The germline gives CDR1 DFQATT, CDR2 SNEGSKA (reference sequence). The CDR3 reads CSALNDGQGNQPQHF. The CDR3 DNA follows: TGCAGTGCTTTAAACGATGGACAGGGAAATCAGCCCCAGCATTTT.

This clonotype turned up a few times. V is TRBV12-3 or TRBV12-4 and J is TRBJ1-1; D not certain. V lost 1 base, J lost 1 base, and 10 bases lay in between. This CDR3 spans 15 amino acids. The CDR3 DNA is TGTGCCAGCAGTTTAGGTCAGGTGTGGAACACTGAAGCTTTCTTT. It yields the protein CASSLGQVWNTEAFF.

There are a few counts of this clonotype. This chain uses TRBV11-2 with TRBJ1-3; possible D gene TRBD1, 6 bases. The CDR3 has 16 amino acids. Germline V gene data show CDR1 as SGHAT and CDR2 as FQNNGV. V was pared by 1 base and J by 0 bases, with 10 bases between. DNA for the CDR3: TGTGCCAGCAGCTTAGGTGGACAGCTCTCTGGAAACACCATATATTTT. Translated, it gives CASSLGGQLSGNTIYF.

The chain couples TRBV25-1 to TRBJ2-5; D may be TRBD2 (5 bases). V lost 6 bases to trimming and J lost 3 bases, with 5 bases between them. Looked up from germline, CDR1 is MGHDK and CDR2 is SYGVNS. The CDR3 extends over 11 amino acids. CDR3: CASRGEETQYF. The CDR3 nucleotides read TGTGCCAGCAGGGGAGAAGAGACCCAGTACTTC.

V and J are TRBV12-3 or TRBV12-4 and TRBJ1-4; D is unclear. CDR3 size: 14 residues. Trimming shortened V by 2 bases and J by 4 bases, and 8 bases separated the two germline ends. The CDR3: CASSLRMGNEKLFF. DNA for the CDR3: TGTGCCAGCAGTTTAAGGATGGGTAATGAAAAACTGTTTTTT.

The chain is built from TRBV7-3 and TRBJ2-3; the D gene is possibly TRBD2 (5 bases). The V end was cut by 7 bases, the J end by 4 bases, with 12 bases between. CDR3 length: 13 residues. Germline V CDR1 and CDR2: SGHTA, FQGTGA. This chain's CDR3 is CASNGLWADTQYF. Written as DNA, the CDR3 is TGTGCCAGCAATGGACTTTGGGCAGATACGCAGTATTTT.

CDR3 sequence: CASSPLGGRANYEQYF. CDR3 in DNA: TGTGCCAGCAGTCCCCTAGGGGGGAGGGCGAACTACGAGCAGTACTTC. This chain links TRBV6-5 with TRBJ2-7, with D possibly TRBD2 on 7 matching bases. Between the trimmed V and J ends, which lost 5 bases and 3 bases, there was a span of 20 bases. The CDR3 length is 16 residues. From germline, CDR1 is MNHEY and CDR2 SVGAGI.

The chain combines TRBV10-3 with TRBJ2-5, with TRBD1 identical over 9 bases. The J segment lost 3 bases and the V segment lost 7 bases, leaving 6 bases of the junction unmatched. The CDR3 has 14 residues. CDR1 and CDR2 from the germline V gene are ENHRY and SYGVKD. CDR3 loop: CAITSGQGKETQYF. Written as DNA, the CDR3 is TGTGCCATCACCTCGGGACAGGGTAAAGAGACCCAGTACTTC.

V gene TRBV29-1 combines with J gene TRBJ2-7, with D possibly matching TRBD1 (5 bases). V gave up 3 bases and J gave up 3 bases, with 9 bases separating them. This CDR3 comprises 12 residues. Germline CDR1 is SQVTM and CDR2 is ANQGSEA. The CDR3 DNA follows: TGCAGCGTTGAGGACAATATCTACGAGCAGTACTTC. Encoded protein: CSVEDNIYEQYF.

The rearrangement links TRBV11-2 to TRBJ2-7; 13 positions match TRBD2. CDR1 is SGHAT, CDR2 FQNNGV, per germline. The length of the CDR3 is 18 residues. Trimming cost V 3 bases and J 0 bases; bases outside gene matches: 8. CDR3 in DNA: TGTGCCAGCAGCTTCTTCCGACTAGCGGGAGGCCTCTCCTACGAGCAGTACTTC. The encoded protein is CASSFFRLAGGLSYEQYF.

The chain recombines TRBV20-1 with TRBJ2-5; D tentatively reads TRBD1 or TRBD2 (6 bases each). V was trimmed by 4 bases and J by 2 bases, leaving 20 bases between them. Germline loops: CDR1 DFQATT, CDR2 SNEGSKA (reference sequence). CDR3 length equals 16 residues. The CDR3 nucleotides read TGCAGTGCTACCGACGAGGGGGGTCCAGGTCAAGAGACCCAGTACTTC. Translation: CSATDEGGPGQETQYF.

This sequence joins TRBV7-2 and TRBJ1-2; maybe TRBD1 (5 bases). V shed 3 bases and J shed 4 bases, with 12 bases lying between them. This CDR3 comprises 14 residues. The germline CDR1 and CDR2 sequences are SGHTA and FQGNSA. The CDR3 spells CASSLEGRGYGYTF. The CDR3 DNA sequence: TGTGCCAGCAGCTTGGAGGGACGGGGCTATGGCTACACCTTC.

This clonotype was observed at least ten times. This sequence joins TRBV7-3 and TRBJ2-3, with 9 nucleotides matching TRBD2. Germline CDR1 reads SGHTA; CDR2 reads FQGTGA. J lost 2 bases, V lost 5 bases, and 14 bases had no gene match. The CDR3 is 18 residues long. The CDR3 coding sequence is TGTGCCAGCAGCCCCATTAGCGGGAGTGCCCCTCTCACAGATACGCAGTATTTT. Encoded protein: CASSPISGSAPLTDTQYF.

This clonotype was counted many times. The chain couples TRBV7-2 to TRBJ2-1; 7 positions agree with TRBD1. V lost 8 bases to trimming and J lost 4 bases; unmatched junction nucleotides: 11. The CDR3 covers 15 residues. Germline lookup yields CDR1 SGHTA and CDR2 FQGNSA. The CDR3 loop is CASLYQGELYNEQFF. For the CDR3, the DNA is TGTGCCAGCCTCTATCAGGGGGAGTTATACAATGAGCAGTTCTTC.

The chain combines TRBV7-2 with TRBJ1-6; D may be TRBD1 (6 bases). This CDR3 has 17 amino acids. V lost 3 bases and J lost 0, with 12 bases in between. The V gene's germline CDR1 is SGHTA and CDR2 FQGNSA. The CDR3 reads CASSFRGESSYNSPLHF. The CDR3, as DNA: TGTGCCAGCAGCTTCAGGGGCGAGAGCTCCTATAATTCACCCCTCCACTTT.

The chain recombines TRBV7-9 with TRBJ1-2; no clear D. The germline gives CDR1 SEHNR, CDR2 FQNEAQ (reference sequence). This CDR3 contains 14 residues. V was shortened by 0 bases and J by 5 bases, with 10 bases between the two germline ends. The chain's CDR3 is CASSLAAQSYGYTF. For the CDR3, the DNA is TGTGCCAGCAGCTTAGCGGCCCAGTCATATGGCTACACCTTC.

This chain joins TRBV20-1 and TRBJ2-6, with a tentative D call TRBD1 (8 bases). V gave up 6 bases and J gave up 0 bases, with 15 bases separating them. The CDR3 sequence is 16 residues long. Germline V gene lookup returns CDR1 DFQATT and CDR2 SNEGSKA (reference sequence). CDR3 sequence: CSARQGRASGANVLTF. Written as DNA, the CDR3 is TGCAGTGCACGACAGGGGAGGGCCTCTGGGGCCAACGTCCTGACTTTC.

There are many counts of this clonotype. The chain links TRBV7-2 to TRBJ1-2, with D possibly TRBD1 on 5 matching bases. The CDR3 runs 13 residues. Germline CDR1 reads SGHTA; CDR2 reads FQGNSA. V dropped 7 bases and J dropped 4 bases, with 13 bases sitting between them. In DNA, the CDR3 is TGTGCCAGCAACCTGCAGGGCCCCTATGGCTACACCTTC. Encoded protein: CASNLQGPYGYTF.

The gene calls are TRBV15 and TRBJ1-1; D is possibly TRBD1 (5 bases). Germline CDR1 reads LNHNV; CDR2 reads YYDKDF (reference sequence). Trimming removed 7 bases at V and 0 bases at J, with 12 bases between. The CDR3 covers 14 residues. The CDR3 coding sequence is TGTGCCACCAAACGGGACTCCTTGAACACTGAAGCTTTCTTT. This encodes CATKRDSLNTEAFF. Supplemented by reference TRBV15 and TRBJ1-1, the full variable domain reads DAMVIQNPRYQVTQFGKPVTLSCSQTLNHNVMYWYQQKSSQAPKLLFHYYDKDFNNEADTPDNFQSRRPNTSFCFLDIRSPGLGDTAMYLCATKRDSLNTEAFFGQGTRLTVV.

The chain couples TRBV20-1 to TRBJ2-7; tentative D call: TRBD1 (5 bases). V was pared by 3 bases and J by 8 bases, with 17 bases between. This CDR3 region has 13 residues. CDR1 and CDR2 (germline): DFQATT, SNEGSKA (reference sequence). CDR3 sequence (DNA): TGCAGTGCTAGCGAGGTAGGACATACGAAGCAGTACTTC. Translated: CSASEVGHTKQYF.

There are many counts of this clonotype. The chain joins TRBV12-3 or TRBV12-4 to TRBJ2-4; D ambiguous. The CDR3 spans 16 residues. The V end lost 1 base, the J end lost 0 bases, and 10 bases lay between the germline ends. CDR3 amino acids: CASSLVRDLAKNIQYF. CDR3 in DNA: TGTGCCAGCAGTTTAGTCAGAGATTTAGCCAAAAACATTCAGTACTTC.

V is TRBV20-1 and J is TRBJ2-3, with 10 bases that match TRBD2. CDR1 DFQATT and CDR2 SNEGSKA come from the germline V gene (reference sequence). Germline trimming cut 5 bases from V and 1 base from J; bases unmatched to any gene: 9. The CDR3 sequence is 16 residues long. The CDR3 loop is CSARYDSGRRTDTQYF. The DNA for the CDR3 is TGCAGTGCTCGTTATGATAGCGGGAGGCGCACAGATACGCAGTATTTT.

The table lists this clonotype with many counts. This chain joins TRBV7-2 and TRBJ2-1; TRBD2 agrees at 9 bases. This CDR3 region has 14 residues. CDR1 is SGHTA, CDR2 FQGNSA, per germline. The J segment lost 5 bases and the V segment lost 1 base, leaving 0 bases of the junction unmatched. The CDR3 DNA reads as TGTGCCAGCAGCTTAGGGACTAGCGACAATGAGCAGTTCTTC. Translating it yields CASSLGTSDNEQFF.

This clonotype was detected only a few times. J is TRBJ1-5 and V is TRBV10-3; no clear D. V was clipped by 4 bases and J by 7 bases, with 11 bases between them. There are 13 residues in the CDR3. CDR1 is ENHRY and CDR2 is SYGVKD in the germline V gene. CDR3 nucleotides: TGTGCCATCAGTGGGCAAATGGGACAGCCCCAGCATTTT. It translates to CAISGQMGQPQHF.

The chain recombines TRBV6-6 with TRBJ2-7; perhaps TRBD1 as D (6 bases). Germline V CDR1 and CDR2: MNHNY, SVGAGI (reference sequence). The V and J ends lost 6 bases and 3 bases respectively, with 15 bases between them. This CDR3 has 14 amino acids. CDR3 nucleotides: TGTGCCAGCAGCCAGACAGGAGGTATCTACGAGCAGTACTTC. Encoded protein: CASSQTGGIYEQYF.

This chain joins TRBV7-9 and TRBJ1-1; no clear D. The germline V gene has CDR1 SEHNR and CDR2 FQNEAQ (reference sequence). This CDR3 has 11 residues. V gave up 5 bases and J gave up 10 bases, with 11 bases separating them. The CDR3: CASSPRGGAFF. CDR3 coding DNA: TGTGCCAGCAGCCCCAGAGGTGGAGCTTTCTTT.

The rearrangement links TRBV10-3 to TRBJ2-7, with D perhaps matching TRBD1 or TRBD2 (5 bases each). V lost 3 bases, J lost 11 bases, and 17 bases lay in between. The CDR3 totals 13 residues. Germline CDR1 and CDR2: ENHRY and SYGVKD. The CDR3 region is CAISDGTDTVEYV. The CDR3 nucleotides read TGTGCCATCAGTGATGGGACGGACACCGTGGAGTACGTC.

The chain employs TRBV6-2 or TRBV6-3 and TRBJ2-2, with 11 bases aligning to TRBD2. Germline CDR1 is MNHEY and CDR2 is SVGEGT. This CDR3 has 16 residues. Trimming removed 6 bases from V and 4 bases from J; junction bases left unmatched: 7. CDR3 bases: TGTGCCAGCAGGCCACTAGCGGGAGTATCCACCGGGGAGCTGTTTTTT. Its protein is CASRPLAGVSTGELFF.

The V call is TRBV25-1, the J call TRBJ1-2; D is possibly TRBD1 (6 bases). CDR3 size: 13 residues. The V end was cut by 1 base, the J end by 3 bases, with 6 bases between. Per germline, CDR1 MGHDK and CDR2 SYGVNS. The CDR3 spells CASSEWTDYGYTF. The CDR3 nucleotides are TGTGCCAGCAGTGAATGGACAGACTATGGCTACACCTTC.

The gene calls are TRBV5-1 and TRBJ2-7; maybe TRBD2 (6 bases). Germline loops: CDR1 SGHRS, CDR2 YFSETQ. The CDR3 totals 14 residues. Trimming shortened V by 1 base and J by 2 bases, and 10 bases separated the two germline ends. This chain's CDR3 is CASSLTWGAYEQYF. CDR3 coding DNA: TGCGCCAGCAGCTTGACCTGGGGGGCCTACGAGCAGTACTTC.

CDR3 DNA sequence: TGTGCCAGCAGCTTGGGGTCCGCGGGAGGAAGGTGGGCAGATACGCAGTATTTT. Translating it yields CASSLGSAGGRWADTQYF. The chain combines TRBV11-2 with TRBJ2-3; 8 bases are shared with TRBD2. The CDR3 sequence is 18 residues long. Losses at the gene ends were 3 bases for V and 4 bases for J; bases not matched to a gene: 15. CDR1 and CDR2 (germline): SGHAT, FQNNGV.